One sample yielded the 9 T cell receptor beta chains listed below, sequenced in a study of identical twins. TCRdb used MiXCR to reprocess the 5' RACE reads, holding one entry per CDR3 protein. This repertoire shows 500,000 or so distinct CDR3 sequences, around 20% found once; its top ten account for around 1%. These data also featured in a second study, about T cells expressing NK-cell markers.

Input material: CD4+ T cells sorted from blood. These receptors were taken from a woman under 30 in good health.

This clonotype has a handful of counts. CDR3: CASGIQGYEQYF. The CDR3 DNA is TGTGCCAGCGGAATCCAGGGCTACGAGCAGTACTTC. The chain employs TRBV6-6 and TRBJ2-7; TRBD1 is a possible D gene (5 bases). Germline loops: CDR1 MNHNY, CDR2 SVGAGI (reference sequence). The CDR3 sequence is 12 residues long. Trimming removed 8 bases from V and 3 bases from J, with 11 bases in between.

V and J are TRBV20-1 and TRBJ2-1; 9 bases fit TRBD2. The CDR3 totals 18 residues. Germline V CDR1 and CDR2: DFQATT, SNEGSKA (reference sequence). Trimming at V came to 0 bases and at J to 0 bases, leaving 9 bases not matched to a gene. This CDR3 is CSARDPSGGPFSYNEQFF. The DNA for the CDR3 is TGCAGTGCTAGAGATCCCAGCGGGGGGCCCTTCTCCTACAATGAGCAGTTCTTC.

This clonotype was recorded only once. V gene TRBV2 combines with J gene TRBJ2-3; D call uncertain. Germline lookup yields CDR1 SNHLY and CDR2 FYNNEI. V lost 4 bases to trimming and J lost 8 bases, with 16 bases between them. The CDR3 contains 14 residues. In DNA, the CDR3 is TGTGCCAGCAGTGGGGCGGTCAGGCCGGGTACGCAGTATTTT. Its translation is CASSGAVRPGTQYF.

This clonotype showed up just a few times. V gene TRBV12-3 or TRBV12-4 combines with J gene TRBJ1-6, with TRBD1 matching over 9 bases. CDR3 length equals 15 residues. With V trimmed by 5 bases and J by 10 bases, 9 bases remained unmatched. The CDR3 nucleotides are TGTGCCAGCAGTCGATCGGGACAGGGAATCTCACCCCTCCACTTT. It is translated as CASSRSGQGISPLHF.

This chain connects TRBV2 to TRBJ2-7; D is perhaps TRBD1 (5 bases). Deletions cut 2 bases from V and 5 bases from J, with 13 bases between. The CDR3 length is 14 residues. The germline CDR1 and CDR2 sequences are SNHLY and FYNNEI. CDR3 DNA sequence: TGTGCCAGCAGTGAAAAGAAAGGGGTCCACGAGCAGTACTTC. Translation: CASSEKKGVHEQYF.

The genes are TRBV20-1 and TRBJ2-7; D is perhaps TRBD1 (6 bases). The length of the CDR3 is 13 residues. Per germline, CDR1 DFQATT and CDR2 SNEGSKA (reference sequence). CDR3 protein: CRASQGGTWEQYF. The CDR3 DNA reads as TGCAGGGCTTCACAGGGTGGGACGTGGGAGCAGTACTTC.

This clonotype was seen only a few times. This sequence joins TRBV6-5 and TRBJ2-7; 9 bases line up with TRBD2. Germline CDR1 reads MNHEY; CDR2 reads SVGAGI. The V gene end was trimmed by 2 bases and the J gene end by 2 bases; junction bases not matched to a gene: 1. The CDR3 length is 14 residues. The CDR3: CASSYLAGTYEQYF. The CDR3 DNA is TGTGCCAGCAGTTACCTAGCGGGAACCTACGAGCAGTACTTC.

This chain uses TRBV6-1 with TRBJ1-1; D remains unclear. V was pared by 6 bases and J by 0 bases, with 14 bases between. This CDR3 comprises 15 residues. The germline CDR1 and CDR2 sequences are MNHNS and SASEGT. CDR3 nucleotide sequence: TGTGCCAGCAGGAAGATAGAGGGATTGAACACTGAAGCTTTCTTT. Its protein product is CASRKIEGLNTEAFF.

This chain uses TRBV7-8 with TRBJ2-5; maybe TRBD1 (5 bases). Germline V gene lookup returns CDR1 SGHVS and CDR2 FQNEAQ. CDR3 length: 15 amino acids. The ends were cut back, 5 bases at V and 2 bases at J, with 15 bases in the middle. This chain's CDR3 is CASSPQAGLQETQYF. The CDR3 coding sequence is TGTGCCAGCAGCCCCCAGGCAGGGCTACAAGAGACCCAGTACTTC.